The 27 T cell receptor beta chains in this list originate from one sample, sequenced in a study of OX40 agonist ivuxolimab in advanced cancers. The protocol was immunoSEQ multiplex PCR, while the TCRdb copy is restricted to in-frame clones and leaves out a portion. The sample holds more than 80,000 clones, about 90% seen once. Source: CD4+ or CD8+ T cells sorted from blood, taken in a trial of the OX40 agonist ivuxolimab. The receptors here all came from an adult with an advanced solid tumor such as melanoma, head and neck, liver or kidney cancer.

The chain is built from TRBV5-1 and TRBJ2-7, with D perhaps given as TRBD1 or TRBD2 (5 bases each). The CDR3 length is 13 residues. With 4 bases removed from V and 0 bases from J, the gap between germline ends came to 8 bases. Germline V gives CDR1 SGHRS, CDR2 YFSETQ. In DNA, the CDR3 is TGCGCCAGCAGCGTTGGGACCTCCTACGAGCAGTACTTC. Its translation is CASSVGTSYEQYF.

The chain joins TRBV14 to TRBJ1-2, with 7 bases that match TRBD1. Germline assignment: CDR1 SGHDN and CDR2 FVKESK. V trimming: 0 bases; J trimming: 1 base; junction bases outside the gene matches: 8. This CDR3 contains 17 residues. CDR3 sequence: CASSQDPTGKINYGYTF. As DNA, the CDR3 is TGTGCCAGCAGCCAAGACCCGACAGGGAAGATTAACTATGGCTACACCTTC.

CDR3 protein: CASSPGLITEAFF. CDR3 nucleotides: TGTGCCAGCAGCCCCGGACTTATTACTGAAGCTTTCTTT. The gene calls are TRBV11-2 and TRBJ1-1, with no clear D. The CDR3 is 13 residues long. V lost 5 bases and J 5 bases, leaving 12 bases between the germline ends. Germline V gene data show CDR1 as SGHAT and CDR2 as FQNNGV.

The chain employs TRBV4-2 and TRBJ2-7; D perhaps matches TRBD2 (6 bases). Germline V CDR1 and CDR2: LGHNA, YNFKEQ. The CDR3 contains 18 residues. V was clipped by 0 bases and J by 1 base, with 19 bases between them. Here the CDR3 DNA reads TGTGCCAGCAGCCAAGATATCAGGATTGATAGCGGTTCCTACGAGCAGTACTTC. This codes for CASSQDIRIDSGSYEQYF.

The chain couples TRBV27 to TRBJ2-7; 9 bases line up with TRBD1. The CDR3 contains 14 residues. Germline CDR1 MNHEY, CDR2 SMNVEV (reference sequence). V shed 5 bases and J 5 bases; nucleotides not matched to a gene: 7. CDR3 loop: CASSEQGAPNEQYF. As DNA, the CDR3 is TGTGCCAGCAGTGAACAGGGGGCGCCCAACGAGCAGTACTTC.

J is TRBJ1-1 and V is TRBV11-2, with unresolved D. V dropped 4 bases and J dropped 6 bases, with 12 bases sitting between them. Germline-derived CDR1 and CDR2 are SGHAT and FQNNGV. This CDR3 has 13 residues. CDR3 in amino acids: CASSSQLGSEAFF. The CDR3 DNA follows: TGTGCCAGCAGCTCCCAGCTAGGGTCTGAAGCTTTCTTT.

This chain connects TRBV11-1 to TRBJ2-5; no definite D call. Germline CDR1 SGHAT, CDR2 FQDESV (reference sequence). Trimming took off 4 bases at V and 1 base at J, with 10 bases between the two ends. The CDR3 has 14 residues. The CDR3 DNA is TGTGCCAGCAGCTCTACTCGAAGCCAAGAGACCCAGTACTTC. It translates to CASSSTRSQETQYF.

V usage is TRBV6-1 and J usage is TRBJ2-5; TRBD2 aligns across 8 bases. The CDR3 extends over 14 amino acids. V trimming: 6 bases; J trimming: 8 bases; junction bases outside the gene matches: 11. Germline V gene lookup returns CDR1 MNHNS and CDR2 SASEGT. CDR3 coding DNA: TGTGCCAGCAGCCCACTAGCGGAGTTGGCCACCCAGTACTTC. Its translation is CASSPLAELATQYF.

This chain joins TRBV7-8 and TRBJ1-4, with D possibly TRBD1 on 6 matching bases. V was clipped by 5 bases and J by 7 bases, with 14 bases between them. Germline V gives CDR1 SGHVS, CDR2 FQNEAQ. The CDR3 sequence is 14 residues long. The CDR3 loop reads CASSQDRWIEKLFF. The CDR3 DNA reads TGTGCCAGCAGCCAAGACAGGTGGATTGAAAAACTGTTTTTT.

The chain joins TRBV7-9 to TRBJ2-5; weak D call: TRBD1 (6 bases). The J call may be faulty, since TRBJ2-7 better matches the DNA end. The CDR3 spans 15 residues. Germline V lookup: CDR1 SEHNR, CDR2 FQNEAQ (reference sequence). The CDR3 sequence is CASSSQGGQNYEQYF. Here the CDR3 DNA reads TGTGCCAGCAGCTCCCAAGGGGGACAAAACTACGAGCAGTACTTC.

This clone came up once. The CDR3, as DNA: TGTGCCAGCAGTGAAACTCGTCTAGCGGTGGGAAACGAGCAGTACTTC. This translates into CASSETRLAVGNEQYF. The chain has TRBV2 and TRBJ2-7, with 7 bases matching TRBD2. The CDR3 sequence is 16 residues long. V lost 2 bases and J lost 5; bases outside the gene matches: 12. The germline V gene encodes CDR1 SNHLY and CDR2 FYNNEI.

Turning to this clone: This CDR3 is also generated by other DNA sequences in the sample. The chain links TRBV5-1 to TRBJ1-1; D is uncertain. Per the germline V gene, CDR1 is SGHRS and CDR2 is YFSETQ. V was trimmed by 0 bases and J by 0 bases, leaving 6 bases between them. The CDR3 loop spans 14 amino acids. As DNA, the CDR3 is TGCGCCAGCAGCTTGGGCGGGGTGAACACTGAAGCTTTCTTT. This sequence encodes CASSLGGVNTEAFF.

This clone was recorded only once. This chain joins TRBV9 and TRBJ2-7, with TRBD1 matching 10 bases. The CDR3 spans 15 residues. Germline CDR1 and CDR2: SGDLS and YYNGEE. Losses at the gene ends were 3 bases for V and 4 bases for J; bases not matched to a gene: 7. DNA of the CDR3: TGTGCCAGCAGCGCACAAGACAGGGGGCCTTACGAGCAGTACTTC. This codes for CASSAQDRGPYEQYF.

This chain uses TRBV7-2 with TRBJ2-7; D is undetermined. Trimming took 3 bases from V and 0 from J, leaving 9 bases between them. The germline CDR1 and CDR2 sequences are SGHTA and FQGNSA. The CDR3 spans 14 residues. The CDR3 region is CASSLGSHSYEQYF. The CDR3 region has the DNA TGTGCCAGCAGCTTGGGCAGTCACTCCTACGAGCAGTACTTC.

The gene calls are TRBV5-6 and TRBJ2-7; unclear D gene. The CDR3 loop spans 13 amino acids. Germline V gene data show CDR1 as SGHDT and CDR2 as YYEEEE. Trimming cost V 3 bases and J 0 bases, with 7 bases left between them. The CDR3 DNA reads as TGTGCCAGCAGCTGGCCGGCCTCCTACGAGCAGTACTTC. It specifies CASSWPASYEQYF.

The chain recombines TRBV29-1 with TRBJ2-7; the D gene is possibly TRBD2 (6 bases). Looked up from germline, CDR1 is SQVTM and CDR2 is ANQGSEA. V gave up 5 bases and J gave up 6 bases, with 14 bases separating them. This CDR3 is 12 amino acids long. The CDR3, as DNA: TGCAGCGTTTCAGGGAGGAGTTTCGAGCAGTACTTC. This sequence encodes CSVSGRSFEQYF.

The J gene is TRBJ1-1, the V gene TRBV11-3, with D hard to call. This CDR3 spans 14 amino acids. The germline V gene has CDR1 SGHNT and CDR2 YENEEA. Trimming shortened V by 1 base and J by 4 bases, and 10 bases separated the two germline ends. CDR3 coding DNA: TGTGCCAGCAGCTTAGCTGGGGTCGGCACTGAAGCTTTCTTT. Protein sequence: CASSLAGVGTEAFF.

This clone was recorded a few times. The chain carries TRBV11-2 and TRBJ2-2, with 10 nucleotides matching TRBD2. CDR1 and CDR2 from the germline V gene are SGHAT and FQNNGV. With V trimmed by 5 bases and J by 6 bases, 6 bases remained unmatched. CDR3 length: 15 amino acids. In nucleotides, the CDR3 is TGTGCCAGCAGCCCTCTAGCGGGAGTTTCCGGGGAGCTGTTTTTT. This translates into CASSPLAGVSGELFF.

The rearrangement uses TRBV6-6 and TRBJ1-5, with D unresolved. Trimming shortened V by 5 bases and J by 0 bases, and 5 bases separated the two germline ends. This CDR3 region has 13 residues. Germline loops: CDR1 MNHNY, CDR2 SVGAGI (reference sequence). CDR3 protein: CASSPNSNQPQHF. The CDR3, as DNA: TGTGCCAGCAGTCCTAATAGCAATCAGCCCCAGCATTTT.

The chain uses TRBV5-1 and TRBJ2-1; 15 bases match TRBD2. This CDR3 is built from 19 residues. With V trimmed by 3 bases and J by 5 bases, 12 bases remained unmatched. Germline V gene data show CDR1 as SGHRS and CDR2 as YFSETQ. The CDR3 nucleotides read TGCGCCAGCAGCTCCCCATCCGGGACTAGCGGGAGGACCGACAATGAGCAGTTCTTC. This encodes CASSSPSGTSGRTDNEQFF. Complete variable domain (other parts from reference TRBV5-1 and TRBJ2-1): KAGVTQTPRYLIKTRGQQVTLSCSPISGHRSVSWYQQTPGQGLQFLFEYFSETQRNKGNFPGRFSGRQFSNSRSEMNVSTLELGDSALYLCASSSPSGTSGRTDNEQFFGPGTRLTVL.

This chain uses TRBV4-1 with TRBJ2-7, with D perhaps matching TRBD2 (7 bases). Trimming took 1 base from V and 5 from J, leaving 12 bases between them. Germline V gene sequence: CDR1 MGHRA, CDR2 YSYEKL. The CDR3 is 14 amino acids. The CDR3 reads CASSQGGGFNEQYF. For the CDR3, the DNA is TGCGCCAGCAGCCAAGGGGGGGGCTTCAACGAGCAGTACTTC.

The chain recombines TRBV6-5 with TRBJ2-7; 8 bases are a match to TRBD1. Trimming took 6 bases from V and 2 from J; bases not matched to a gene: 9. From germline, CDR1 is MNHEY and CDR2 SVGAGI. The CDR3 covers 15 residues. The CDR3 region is CASRWSGTGPYEQYF. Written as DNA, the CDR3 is TGTGCCAGCAGGTGGTCCGGGACAGGACCCTACGAGCAGTACTTC.

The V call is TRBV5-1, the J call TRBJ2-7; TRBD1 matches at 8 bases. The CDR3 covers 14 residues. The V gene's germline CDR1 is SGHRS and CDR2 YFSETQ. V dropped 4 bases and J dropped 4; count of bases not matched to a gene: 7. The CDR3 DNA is TGCGCCAGCAGCGTCACGGGACAGGTATACGAGCAGTACTTC. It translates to CASSVTGQVYEQYF.

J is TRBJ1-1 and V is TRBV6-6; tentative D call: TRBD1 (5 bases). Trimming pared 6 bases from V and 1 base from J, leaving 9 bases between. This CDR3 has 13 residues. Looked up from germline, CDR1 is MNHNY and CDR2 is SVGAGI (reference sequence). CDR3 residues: CASRGTANTEAFF. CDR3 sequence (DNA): TGTGCCAGCAGGGGGACGGCGAACACTGAAGCTTTCTTT.

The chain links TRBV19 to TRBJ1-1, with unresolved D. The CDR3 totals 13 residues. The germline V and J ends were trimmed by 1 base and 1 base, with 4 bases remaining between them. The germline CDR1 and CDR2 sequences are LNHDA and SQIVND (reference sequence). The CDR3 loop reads CASSIVSNTEAFF. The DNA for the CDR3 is TGTGCCAGTAGTATAGTTTCGAACACTGAAGCTTTCTTT.

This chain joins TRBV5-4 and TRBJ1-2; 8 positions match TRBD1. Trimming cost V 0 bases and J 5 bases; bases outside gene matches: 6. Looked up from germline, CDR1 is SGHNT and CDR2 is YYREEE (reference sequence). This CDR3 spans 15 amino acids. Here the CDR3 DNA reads TGTGCCAGCAGCTTGGGACAGGGGCCCCTTTATGGCTACACCTTC. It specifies CASSLGQGPLYGYTF.

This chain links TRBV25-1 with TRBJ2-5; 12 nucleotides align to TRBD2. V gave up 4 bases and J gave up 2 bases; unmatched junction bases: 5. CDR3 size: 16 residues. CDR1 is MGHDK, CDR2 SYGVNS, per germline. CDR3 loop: CASSGLAGVKQETQYF. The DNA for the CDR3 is TGTGCCAGCAGTGGACTAGCGGGAGTGAAACAAGAGACCCAGTACTTC.